This T cell receptor beta chain was recorded in a study of CD8 T cells in Susac syndrome. The CDR3 is made up of 16 amino acids. Germline CDR1 SGHTA, CDR2 FQGNSA. Trimming cost V 5 bases and J 5 bases, with 21 bases left between them. Reverse transcription of roughly 0.5 to 1 ug RNA was performed with random hexamers. TCRdb ran MiXCR on the immunoSEQ multiplex PCR reads and lists one entry per CDR3 protein. The sample holds about 150,000 distinct CDR3 sequences; roughly 95% are singletons and the top ten take about 0.12%. The V call is TRBV7-2, the J call TRBJ2-5, with D maybe TRBD2 (6 bases). This receptor was taken from a human donor with Susac syndrome. Sequenced: CD4+ T cells from PBMCs. CDR3 protein: CASSPTLAGRGETQYF. The CDR3 DNA reads as TGTGCCAGCAGCCCGACATTGGCGGGGCGAGGGGAGACCCAGTACTTC.